This T cell receptor beta chain was identified in a study of shared clonotypes between healthy human individuals. The overall study: The study used three CD4 naive, three CD4 memory, two CD8 naive and one CD8 memory plate per donor. Study conclusions and caveats: Only a few donors were included, so the genetic and exposure-history diversity represented was limited. Clonotype sharing among donors likely depends on sequencing depth.

Using immunoSEQ multiplex PCR, the repertoire was profiled, and TCRdb retains in-frame clones only, with some absent. Here the sample spans under 650,000 clones, 90% to 96% being singletons. About this clone: The antigen remains undetermined.

Looked up from germline, CDR1 is SGHVS and CDR2 is FQNEAQ. V was pared by 2 bases and J by 0 bases, with 11 bases between. This CDR3 is built from 16 residues. CD4+ cells underwent separation, giving CD45RA+ naive and CD45RA-negative memory subsets. The sample taken for sequencing was naive CD4+ T cells sorted from blood. Sample subset: CD45RA+ positively selected. The source is a woman in her twenties or thirties in good health. This sequence joins TRBV7-8 and TRBJ1-3; D is undetermined. CDR3 protein: CASSLRGASSGNTIYF. For the CDR3, the DNA is TGTGCCAGCAGCTTACGCGGCGCGAGCTCTGGAAACACCATATATTTT.